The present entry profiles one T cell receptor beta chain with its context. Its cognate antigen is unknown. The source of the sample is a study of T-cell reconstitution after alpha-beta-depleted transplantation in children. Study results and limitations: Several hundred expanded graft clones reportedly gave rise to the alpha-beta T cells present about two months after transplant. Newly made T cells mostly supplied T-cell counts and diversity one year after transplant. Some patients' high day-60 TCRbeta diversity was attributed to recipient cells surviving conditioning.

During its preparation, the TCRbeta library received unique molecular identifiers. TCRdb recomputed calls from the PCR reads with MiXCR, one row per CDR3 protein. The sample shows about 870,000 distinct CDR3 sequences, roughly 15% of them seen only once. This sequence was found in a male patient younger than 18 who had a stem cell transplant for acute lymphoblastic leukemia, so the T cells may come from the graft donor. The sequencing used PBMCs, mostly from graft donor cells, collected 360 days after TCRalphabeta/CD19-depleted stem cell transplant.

This CDR3 is CASSWEATNEKLFF. DNA for the CDR3: TGTGCCAGCAGTTGGGAGGCAACTAATGAAAAACTGTTTTTT. The rearrangement joins TRBV27 to TRBJ1-4; D gene uncertain. Trimming left V 4 bases short and J 0 bases short, with 6 bases between. CDR3 length: 14 residues. Germline V gene data show CDR1 as MNHEY and CDR2 as SMNVEV (reference sequence).